Below, 5 T cell receptor beta chains from the same sample are listed, as sequenced in a study of T-cell memory formation after mild COVID-19 (dated by TCRdb to the early 2020s). To prepare the library, 5' RACE was applied. Sequencing took place on an Illumina NovaSeq 6000. The raw public reads went through TCRdb reprocessing: fastp at Q25, MiXCR clone calling, in-frame beta chains kept. Every distinct CDR3 protein forms one entry, paired with its most common genes and DNA. Here the sample has 200,000 or so distinct CDR3 sequences; roughly 17% occur a single time. The ten largest make up 2% to 2.5% of the sample. Material for sequencing was PBMCs or a T cell subset sorted from them (not recorded which). The receptor source for this set is an adult woman who had mild COVID-19 (a few samples of this study predate the infection). The sample titles of this study are shuffled in the database, so cell type and time point are left out; the donor was told from shared clones.

The rearrangement links TRBV28 to TRBJ2-1; 8 positions match TRBD1. Germline V gene data show CDR1 as MDHEN and CDR2 as SYDVKM. Trimming at V came to 8 bases and at J to 11 bases, leaving 11 bases not matched to a gene. This CDR3 spans 13 amino acids. This CDR3 reads CASGRQGPMQQFF. The CDR3 coding sequence is TGTGCCAGCGGCAGACAGGGGCCCATGCAGCAGTTCTTC.

This clonotype has a count of ten or more. The rearrangement uses TRBV6-5 and TRBJ2-1, with TRBD1 as a possible D gene (5 bases). V was shortened by 6 bases and J by 1 base, with 13 bases between the two germline ends. CDR3 length equals 15 residues. CDR1 is MNHEY, CDR2 SVGAGI, per germline. This CDR3 is CASRDMGISYNEQFF. The CDR3 nucleotides read TGTGCCAGCAGGGACATGGGTATATCCTACAATGAGCAGTTCTTC.

The chain uses TRBV12-3 or TRBV12-4 and TRBJ2-1; 9 positions match TRBD2. The CDR3 extends over 15 amino acids. J lost 2 bases, V lost 3 bases, and 2 bases had no gene match. The CDR3 spells CASSFSGSPYNEQFF. The CDR3 DNA sequence: TGTGCCAGCAGTTTTAGCGGGAGTCCCTACAATGAGCAGTTCTTC.

This clonotype was found a few times. The rearrangement joins TRBV7-9 to TRBJ1-2; the D gene is possibly TRBD1 (6 bases). Germline V gene data show CDR1 as SEHNR and CDR2 as FQNEAQ (reference sequence). The CDR3 totals 18 residues. V lost 2 bases to trimming and J lost 2 bases, with 21 bases between them. In DNA, the CDR3 is TGTGCCAGCAGCTTATATCCGCGTGGGGGCCTAAGAAACTATGGCTACACCTTC. It specifies CASSLYPRGGLRNYGYTF.

The J gene is TRBJ2-1, the V gene TRBV12-3 or TRBV12-4; a weak D match, TRBD2 (7 bases). CDR3 length equals 15 residues. Trimming left V 3 bases short and J 6 bases short, with 15 bases between. The CDR3 nucleotides read TGTGCCAGCAGTTTCGCGGGGGCCGCCCCCAATGAGCAGTTCTTC. Translated: CASSFAGAAPNEQFF.